The 27 T cell receptor beta chains below all came from one sample that was sequenced in a study of EBV T-cell therapy then PD-1 blockade in nasopharyngeal carcinoma. Treatment indicated: AdE1-LMPpoly-expanded autologous EBV-specific T-cell therapy followed by anti-PD-1 nivolumab. TCRdb's table, derived via immunoSEQ multiplex PCR, lists solely in-frame clones and lacks some. The sample includes about 19,000 clones, 84% of them seen just once. These receptors have no known antigen. Specimen: CD8+ T cells from blood, collected at roughly day 32 from a patient whose treatment included autologous EBV-specific T cells and nivolumab. These TCRs come from a middle-aged man with nasopharyngeal carcinoma.

The CDR3: CAWSLALGAFF. The CDR3 DNA follows: TGTGCCTGGAGCCTCGCCCTGGGGGCTTTCTTT. The rearrangement uses TRBV30 and TRBJ1-1; D is uncertain. Germline V gives CDR1 GTSNPN, CDR2 SVGIG (reference sequence). The CDR3 is 11 amino acids. Trimming stripped 3 bases from V and 11 bases from J, with 13 bases between.

This chain links TRBV19 with TRBJ2-3; either TRBD1 or TRBD2 may supply D (6 bases each). In germline, CDR1 is LNHDA, CDR2 SQIVND (reference sequence). This CDR3 contains 14 residues. The germline V and J ends were trimmed by 3 bases and 5 bases, with 12 bases remaining between them. CDR3 sequence (DNA): TGTGCCAGTAGTATTGGAGGGGGACGAGATACGCAGTATTTT. Translation: CASSIGGGRDTQYF.

This clone was counted once. The chain carries TRBV15 and TRBJ1-4, with D perhaps TRBD1 (6 bases). The CDR3 extends over 15 amino acids. Trimming shortened V by 6 bases and J by 3 bases, and 14 bases separated the two germline ends. Per the germline V gene, CDR1 is LNHNV and CDR2 is YYDKDF (reference sequence). CDR3 residues: CATRIGWGPNEKLFF. CDR3 nucleotide sequence: TGTGCCACCAGAATTGGTTGGGGGCCTAATGAAAAACTGTTTTTT.

This clone was detected a few times. Within the sample, other DNA sequences also encode this same CDR3. The chain is built from TRBV19 and TRBJ2-1, with D tentatively TRBD2 (6 bases). Germline values: CDR1 LNHDA, CDR2 SQIVND (reference sequence). CDR3 length equals 16 residues. V was shortened by 3 bases and J by 0 bases, with 12 bases between the two germline ends. The CDR3 DNA follows: TGTGCCAGTAGTATTCAGCGGAGGGACTCCTACAATGAGCAGTTCTTC. This encodes CASSIQRRDSYNEQFF.

The chain recombines TRBV6-4 with TRBJ2-3; D possibly corresponds to TRBD2 (5 bases). Germline loops: CDR1 MRHNA, CDR2 SNTAGT. The CDR3 totals 15 residues. V shed 4 bases and J shed 4 bases, with 15 bases lying between them. The DNA of the CDR3 is TGTGCCAGCAGTGTCGAGGGAATGGGGTCAGATACGCAGTATTTT. Translation: CASSVEGMGSDTQYF.

The rearrangement uses TRBV13 and TRBJ2-5, with D hard to call. Germline assignment: CDR1 PRHDT and CDR2 FYEKMQ (reference sequence). V was trimmed by 5 bases and J by 2 bases, leaving 9 bases between them. This CDR3 has 13 residues. CDR3 nucleotides: TGTGCCAGCAGCCTGAATGAACAAGAGACCCAGTACTTC. Amino acids: CASSLNEQETQYF.

V is TRBV6-2 or TRBV6-3 and J is TRBJ2-6, with D possibly being TRBD1 (5 bases). V lost 0 bases to trimming and J lost 3 bases, with 6 bases between them. The germline CDR1 and CDR2 sequences are MNHEY and SVGEGT. This CDR3 comprises 15 residues. The CDR3 reads CASSYSGDGANVLTF. CDR3 nucleotide sequence: TGTGCCAGCAGTTACTCAGGGGATGGGGCCAACGTCCTGACTTTC.

In this sample, this clone turned up once. The rearrangement joins TRBV7-2 to TRBJ2-1; TRBD2 is a possible D gene (7 bases). CDR3 length: 15 residues. V was shortened by 1 base and J by 3 bases, with 10 bases between the two germline ends. Per germline, CDR1 SGHTA and CDR2 FQGNSA. CDR3 region: CASSLVRGHYNEQFF. In DNA, the CDR3 is TGTGCCAGCAGCTTAGTGCGGGGGCACTACAATGAGCAGTTCTTC. Drawing the rest from reference TRBV7-2 and TRBJ2-1, the complete variable domain is GAGVSQSPSNKVTEKGKDVELRCDPISGHTALYWYRQSLGQGLEFLIYFQGNSAPDKSGLPSDRFSAERTGGSVSTLTIQRTQQEDSAVYLCASSLVRGHYNEQFFGPGTRLTVL.

The J gene is TRBJ1-5, the V gene TRBV12-3 or TRBV12-4; D is unclear. With 3 bases removed from V and 6 bases from J, the gap between germline ends came to 6 bases. The CDR3 spans 12 residues. CDR3 sequence (DNA): TGTGCCAGCAGTTTTGGGAGTCAGCCCCAGCATTTT. This gives the protein CASSFGSQPQHF.

The rearrangement joins TRBV4-3 to TRBJ2-1; TRBD2 agrees at 7 bases. The CDR3 spans 15 residues. V dropped 0 bases and J dropped 2; count of bases not matched to a gene: 1. Per the germline V gene, CDR1 is LGHNA and CDR2 is YSLEER. This CDR3 is CASSQDGGTYNEQFF. As DNA, the CDR3 is TGCGCCAGCAGCCAAGACGGGGGGACCTACAATGAGCAGTTCTTC.

The chain employs TRBV4-2 and TRBJ1-4, with a tentative D call TRBD1 (6 bases). The CDR3 contains 15 residues. The germline V gene encodes CDR1 LGHNA and CDR2 YNFKEQ. Between the trimmed V and J ends, which lost 4 bases and 8 bases, there was a span of 17 bases. The CDR3 bases are TGTGCCAGCAGCCTGACGCCGGACAGCGGGGAAAAACTGTTTTTT. This encodes CASSLTPDSGEKLFF.

This chain links TRBV27 with TRBJ2-7; D is undetermined. The V and J ends lost 4 bases and 2 bases respectively, with 6 bases between them. This CDR3 spans 12 amino acids. Looked up from germline, CDR1 is MNHEY and CDR2 is SMNVEV (reference sequence). The CDR3 reads CASSSSTYEQYF. The CDR3 region has the DNA TGTGCCAGCAGTTCATCGACCTACGAGCAGTACTTC.

The chain joins TRBV28 to TRBJ2-3; 8 nucleotides align to TRBD2. This CDR3 has 18 residues. Trimming took 6 bases from V and 4 from J; bases not matched to a gene: 18. The germline gives CDR1 MDHEN, CDR2 SYDVKM. As DNA, the CDR3 is TGTGCCAGCAGCACCTTGGGCGGGGGGCGTCAGCAGGCAGATACGCAGTATTTT. Its protein is CASSTLGGGRQQADTQYF.

The chain combines TRBV2 with TRBJ2-1; D may correspond to TRBD1 or TRBD2 (5 bases each). Germline values: CDR1 SNHLY, CDR2 FYNNEI. V lost 8 bases and J 6 bases, leaving 8 bases between the germline ends. The CDR3 contains 11 residues. The CDR3 DNA follows: TGTGCCAGCCCGAGGGGCAATGAGCAGTTCTTC. Residues: CASPRGNEQFF.

V usage is TRBV27 and J usage is TRBJ2-2; D may be TRBD1 or TRBD2 (5 bases each). Trimming took 8 bases from V and 1 from J, leaving 20 bases between them. Germline CDR1 is MNHEY and CDR2 is SMNVEV (reference sequence). The CDR3 runs 17 residues. The CDR3 nucleotides are TGTGCCAGCGTGGGGGTCCGCCAGGGTGAGAACACCGGGGAGCTGTTTTTT. This encodes CASVGVRQGENTGELFF.

This clone was seen a single time. DNA for the CDR3: TGTGCCAGCAGCTTAACCGGGACTAGCTGGTACGAGCAGTACTTC. Encoded protein: CASSLTGTSWYEQYF. J is TRBJ2-7 and V is TRBV7-9; TRBD2 agrees at 9 bases. Per the germline V gene, CDR1 is SEHNR and CDR2 is FQNEAQ (reference sequence). The ends lost 2 bases at V and 4 bases at J; junction bases unmatched: 6. There are 15 residues in the CDR3.

The sample holds a few counts of this clone. This specimen includes other DNA sequences encoding the same CDR3. The rearrangement uses TRBV4-3 and TRBJ2-7; TRBD1 agrees at 8 bases. The CDR3 runs 14 residues. The ends lost 1 base at V and 3 bases at J; junction bases unmatched: 2. The germline V gene has CDR1 LGHNA and CDR2 YSLEER. DNA of the CDR3: TGCGCCAGCAGCCAAGGGACAGGGCGCTACGAGCAGTACTTC. This sequence encodes CASSQGTGRYEQYF.

The chain uses TRBV6-6 and TRBJ2-7; TRBD1 is a possible D gene (5 bases). Germline CDR1 MNHNY, CDR2 SVGAGI (reference sequence). CDR3 size: 15 residues. V shed 0 bases and J shed 0 bases, with 9 bases lying between them. The CDR3 loop is CASSYSDDSSYEQYF. The CDR3 region has the DNA TGTGCCAGCAGTTACTCGGACGACAGCTCCTACGAGCAGTACTTC.

V is TRBV12-3 or TRBV12-4 and J is TRBJ2-2; D gene ambiguous. V lost 3 bases and J lost 4, with 0 bases in between. CDR3 length: 11 residues. DNA of the CDR3: TGTGCCAGCAGTTTCACCGGGGAGCTGTTTTTT. This codes for CASSFTGELFF.

This rearrangement joins TRBV6-5 to TRBJ1-1; 7 bases agree with TRBD1. CDR1 is MNHEY, CDR2 SVGAGI, per germline. V lost 5 bases to trimming and J lost 4 bases; unmatched junction nucleotides: 4. The CDR3 has 13 amino acids. CDR3 loop: CASSPQGTTEAFF. In DNA form, the CDR3 reads TGTGCCAGCAGTCCACAGGGGACCACTGAAGCTTTCTTT.

The chain is built from TRBV4-3 and TRBJ2-7; a possible D gene is TRBD1 (5 bases). The CDR3 is made up of 14 amino acids. In germline, CDR1 is LGHNA, CDR2 YSLEER. Deletions cut 1 base from V and 1 base from J, with 8 bases between. Here the CDR3 reads CASSQVRQSYEQYF. In nucleotides, the CDR3 is TGCGCCAGCAGCCAAGTTCGACAGTCCTACGAGCAGTACTTC.

This clone was picked up a small number of times. The chain carries TRBV6-2 or TRBV6-3 and TRBJ1-2; tentative D call: TRBD1 (5 bases). V lost 3 bases and J 9 bases, leaving 14 bases between the germline ends. CDR3 length: 13 residues. Looked up from germline, CDR1 is MNHEY and CDR2 is SVGEGT. CDR3: CASSYLGRRSYTF. The DNA of the CDR3 is TGTGCCAGCAGTTATCTGGGGCGTCGGAGCTACACCTTC.

The J gene is TRBJ1-4, the V gene TRBV19; 7 nucleotides line up with TRBD1. The CDR3 covers 13 residues. V was pared by 6 bases and J by 8 bases, with 6 bases of the junction left unmatched. CDR1 and CDR2 (germline): LNHDA, SQIVND (reference sequence). In DNA, the CDR3 is TGTGCCAGTAGGGCCAGGGGGTCAGAAAAACTGTTTTTT. The encoded protein is CASRARGSEKLFF. The entire variable domain, with the rest obtained from reference TRBV19 and TRBJ1-4, is as follows: DGGITQSPKYLFRKEGQNVTLSCEQNLNHDAMYWYRQDPGQGLRLIYYSQIVNDFQKGDIAEGYSVSREKKESFPLTVTSAQKNPTAFYLCASRARGSEKLFFGSGTQLSVL.

The rearrangement uses TRBV19 and TRBJ1-3; D gene unclear. From germline, CDR1 is LNHDA and CDR2 SQIVND (reference sequence). The CDR3 runs 13 residues. Trimming left V 9 bases short and J 0 bases short, with 9 bases between. The CDR3 is CASTGSSGNTIYF. CDR3 nucleotide sequence: TGTGCCAGCACGGGTTCCTCTGGAAACACCATATATTTT.

The rearrangement links TRBV6-2 or TRBV6-3 to TRBJ2-6; TRBD1 might be the D (5 bases). This CDR3 is built from 15 residues. The germline V and J ends were trimmed by 4 bases and 0 bases, with 7 bases remaining between them. Germline V gene lookup returns CDR1 MNHEY and CDR2 SVGEGT. This CDR3 is CASSSGHSGANVLTF. The CDR3, as DNA: TGTGCCAGCAGTTCCGGACACTCTGGGGCCAACGTCCTGACTTTC.

This clone was seen repeatedly, ten times or more. The chain is built from TRBV3-1 (or the pseudogene TRBV3-2) and TRBJ2-1, with D tentatively TRBD2 (5 bases). Per germline, CDR1 LGHDT and CDR2 YNNKEL (reference sequence). V was clipped by 4 bases and J by 0 bases, with 10 bases between them. The CDR3 length is 15 residues. The CDR3 loop reads CASSRSASSYNEQFF. CDR3 bases: TGTGCCAGCAGCCGTAGCGCGAGCTCCTACAATGAGCAGTTCTTC.

The V call is TRBV5-1, the J call TRBJ2-7, with D possibly matching TRBD2 (6 bases). Germline lookup yields CDR1 SGHRS and CDR2 YFSETQ. This CDR3 contains 13 residues. V was cut by 0 bases and J by 7 bases, with 11 bases left in between. In nucleotides, the CDR3 is TGCGCCAGCAGCTTGGGGTCTGGGGGGGAGCAGTACTTC. Translated: CASSLGSGGEQYF.